Shown below are 6 T cell receptor beta chains from a single sample sequenced in a study of human T cells and chemical hapten exposure (dated by TCRdb to 2020 to 2023). Library prep was done by 5' RACE. This sample was sequenced with an Illumina MiSeq. TCRdb cleaned the public reads at Q25 with fastp, built clones with MiXCR and kept in-frame beta chains. Every distinct CDR3 protein forms one entry, paired with its most common genes and DNA. Across this sample there are some 78,000 distinct CDR3 sequences, with about 8% seen only once. The top ten hold about 2.1% of the sample. Total RNA was isolated from unfractionated whole blood collected in Tempus Blood RNA tubes. The receptors here all came from a male donor in good health.

This clonotype turned up a few times. The chain recombines TRBV6-2 or TRBV6-3 with TRBJ1-6, with D perhaps matching TRBD1 (5 bases). From germline, CDR1 is MNHEY and CDR2 SVGEGT. The CDR3 covers 16 residues. Trimming took off 6 bases at V and 7 bases at J, with 19 bases between the two ends. The CDR3 region has the DNA TGTGCCAGCAGAGGGGACCGAGGATTTGGGAATTCACCCCTCCACTTT. Its protein product is CASRGDRGFGNSPLHF.

This clonotype has ten or more counts. The rearrangement joins TRBV27 to TRBJ2-7, with D tentatively TRBD1 or TRBD2 (5 bases each). Looked up from germline, CDR1 is MNHEY and CDR2 is SMNVEV (reference sequence). V was clipped by 8 bases and J by 0 bases, with 20 bases between them. This CDR3 contains 16 residues. The CDR3, as DNA: TGTGCCAGCTCGGCCCTCGCAGGGAGTTCCTCCTACGAGCAGTACTTC. Amino acids: CASSALAGSSSYEQYF.

This clonotype was seen a few times. This chain joins TRBV5-1 and TRBJ2-7; 7 bases map to TRBD1. Trimming cost V 5 bases and J 3 bases; bases outside gene matches: 8. The CDR3 extends over 14 amino acids. CDR1 SGHRS and CDR2 YFSETQ come from the germline V gene. In DNA, the CDR3 is TGCGCCAGCAGTGACAGGGATCTCCTCTACGAGCAGTACTTC. Its protein is CASSDRDLLYEQYF.

Only a few counts were recorded for this clonotype. The chain employs TRBV3-1 and TRBJ2-4, with D possibly called TRBD1 or TRBD2 (6 bases each). V lost 1 base and J 3 bases, leaving 16 bases between the germline ends. This CDR3 has 17 residues. Germline CDR1 is LGHDT and CDR2 is YNNKEL (reference sequence). This chain's CDR3 is CASSQVVSGAVKNIQYF. For the CDR3, the DNA is TGTGCCAGCAGCCAAGTGGTTTCGGGGGCCGTCAAAAACATTCAGTACTTC.

This clonotype was counted between two and nine times. The chain has TRBV20-1 and TRBJ1-1; the D is unclear. The CDR3 loop spans 14 amino acids. Trimming left V 6 bases short and J 6 bases short, with 20 bases between. CDR1 is DFQATT and CDR2 is SNEGSKA in the germline V gene (reference sequence). CDR3 in DNA: TGCAGTGCCCCATCCCCGGGGTACCAGGCTGAAGCTTTCTTT. It translates to CSAPSPGYQAEAFF.

The CDR3 DNA reads TGTGCCAGCAGTCACAGGGTCAGCACAGATACGCAGTATTTT. It translates to CASSHRVSTDTQYF. The chain carries TRBV6-5 and TRBJ2-3, with D perhaps TRBD1 (6 bases). The germline gives CDR1 MNHEY, CDR2 SVGAGI. The CDR3 extends over 14 amino acids. V lost 5 bases, J lost 0 bases, and 9 bases lay in between.